The sample holds one count of the clone carrying this T cell receptor beta chain. Its cognate antigen is unknown. The data were obtained in a study of cytomegalovirus exposure and HLA in healthy donors. The PCR used 60 Vbeta and 13 Jbeta primers. Only in-frame clones appear in the TCRdb table, and some are missing; sequencing was by immunoSEQ multiplex PCR. The sample consists of some 180,000 clones, around 75% of them appearing once. Study-level results: In a later analysis, a missense DCLRE1C variant was linked to TCR beta V- and J-gene trimming. The authors later found TCR association rates varying by HLA locus, with DRB1 most and HLA-C fewest. The study flagged approximately 180 TCR beta chains as cytomegalovirus-associated.

This CDR3 is 14 amino acids long. Per the germline V gene, CDR1 is MNHNS and CDR2 is SASEGT. Trimming stripped 6 bases from V and 0 bases from J, with 11 bases between. The chain joins TRBV6-1 to TRBJ1-1, with D possibly TRBD1 on 5 matching bases. The sequenced sample consisted of PBMCs. This TCR derives from a male donor in good health and CMV-seronegative. The CDR3 region is CASRYMGLNTEAFF. Written as DNA, the CDR3 is TGTGCCAGCAGATATATGGGGCTGAACACTGAAGCTTTCTTT.